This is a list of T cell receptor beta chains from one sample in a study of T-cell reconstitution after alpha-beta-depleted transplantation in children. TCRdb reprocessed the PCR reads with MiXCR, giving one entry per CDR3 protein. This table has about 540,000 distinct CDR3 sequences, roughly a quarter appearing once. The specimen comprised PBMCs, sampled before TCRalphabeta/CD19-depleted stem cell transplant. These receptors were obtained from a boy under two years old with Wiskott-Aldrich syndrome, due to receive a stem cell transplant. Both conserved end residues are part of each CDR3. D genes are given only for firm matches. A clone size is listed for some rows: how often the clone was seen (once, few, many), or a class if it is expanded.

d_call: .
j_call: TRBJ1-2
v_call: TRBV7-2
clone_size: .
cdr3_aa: CASSLGPSTGTYGYTF
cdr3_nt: TGTGCCAGCAGCTTAGGCCCTTCCACAGGGACCTATGGCTACACCTTC

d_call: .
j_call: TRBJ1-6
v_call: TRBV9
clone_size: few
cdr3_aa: CASSVEFRASASSPLHF
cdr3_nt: TGTGCCAGCAGCGTAGAATTCCGGGCATCGGCGTCTTCACCCCTCCACTTT

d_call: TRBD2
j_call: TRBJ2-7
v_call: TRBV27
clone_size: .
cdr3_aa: CASARTSGSIAYEQYF
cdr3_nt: TGTGCCAGCGCTAGGACTAGCGGGAGCATCGCCTACGAGCAGTACTTC

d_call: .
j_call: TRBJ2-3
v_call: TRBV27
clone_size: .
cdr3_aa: CASSRTRSTDTQYF
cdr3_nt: TGTGCCAGCAGTAGGACACGGAGCACAGATACGCAGTATTTT

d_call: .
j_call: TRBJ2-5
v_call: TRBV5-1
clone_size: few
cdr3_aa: CASSPISAQETQYF
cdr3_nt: TGCGCCAGCAGTCCGATTAGCGCTCAAGAGACCCAGTACTTC

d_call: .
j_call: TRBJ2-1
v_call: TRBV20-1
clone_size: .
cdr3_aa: CSARDPGVSYNEQFF
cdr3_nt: TGCAGTGCTAGAGATCCCGGAGTATCCTACAATGAGCAGTTCTTC

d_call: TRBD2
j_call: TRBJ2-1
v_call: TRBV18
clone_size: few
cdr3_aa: CASSPPTSGYNEQFF
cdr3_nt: TGTGCCAGCTCACCGCCGACTAGCGGCTACAATGAGCAGTTCTTC

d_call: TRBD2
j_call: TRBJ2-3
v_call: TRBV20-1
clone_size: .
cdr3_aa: CSAKIAGGTDTQYF
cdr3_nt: TGCAGTGCAAAAATAGCGGGAGGGACAGATACGCAGTATTTT

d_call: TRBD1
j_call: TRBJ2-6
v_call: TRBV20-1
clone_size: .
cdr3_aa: CSATTGGASGANVLTF
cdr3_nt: TGCAGTGCTACGACAGGGGGCGCCTCTGGGGCCAACGTCCTGACTTTC

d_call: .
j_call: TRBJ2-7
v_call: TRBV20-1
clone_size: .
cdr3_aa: CSARAVGRAGVHEQYF
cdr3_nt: TGCAGTGCTAGAGCCGTCGGTAGGGCCGGGGTCCACGAGCAGTACTTC

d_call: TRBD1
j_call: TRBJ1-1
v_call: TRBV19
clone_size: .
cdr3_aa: CASSPEDRGDTEAFF
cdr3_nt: TGTGCCAGTAGTCCGGAAGACAGGGGGGACACTGAAGCTTTCTTT

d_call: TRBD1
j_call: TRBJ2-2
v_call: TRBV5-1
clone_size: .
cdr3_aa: CASSLERGLNTGELFF
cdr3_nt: TGCGCCAGCAGCTTGGAGAGGGGGCTGAACACCGGGGAGCTGTTTTTT

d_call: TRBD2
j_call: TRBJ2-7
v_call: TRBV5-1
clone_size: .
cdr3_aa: CASSPEGSGRLIYEQYF
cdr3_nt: TGCGCCAGCAGCCCGGAGGGTAGCGGGAGGTTAATCTACGAGCAGTACTTC

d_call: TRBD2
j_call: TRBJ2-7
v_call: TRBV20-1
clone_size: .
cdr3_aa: CSARPLAAYDQYF
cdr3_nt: TGCAGTGCTAGGCCCCTAGCGGCTTACGACCAGTACTTC

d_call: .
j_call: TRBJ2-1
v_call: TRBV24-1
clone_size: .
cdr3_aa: CATSDRPGTYNEQFF
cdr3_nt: TGTGCCACCAGTGATCGGCCGGGGACCTACAATGAGCAGTTCTTC

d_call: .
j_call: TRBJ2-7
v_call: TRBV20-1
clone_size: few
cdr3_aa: CSATHSGPHYEQYF
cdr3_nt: TGCAGTGCTACCCATTCCGGGCCTCACTACGAGCAGTACTTC

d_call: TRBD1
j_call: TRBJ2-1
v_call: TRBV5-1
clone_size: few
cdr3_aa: CASSLVQGQNNEQFF
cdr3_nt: TGCGCCAGCAGCTTGGTACAGGGGCAAAACAATGAGCAGTTCTTC

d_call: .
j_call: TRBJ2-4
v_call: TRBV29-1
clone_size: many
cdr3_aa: CSVRDTSTKNIQYF
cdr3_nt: TGCAGCGTCCGGGACACTAGCACCAAAAACATTCAGTACTTC

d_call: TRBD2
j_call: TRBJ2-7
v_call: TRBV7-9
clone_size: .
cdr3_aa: CASSWSSGRPSYEQYF
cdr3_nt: TGTGCCAGCAGCTGGTCTAGCGGGAGGCCTTCCTACGAGCAGTACTTC

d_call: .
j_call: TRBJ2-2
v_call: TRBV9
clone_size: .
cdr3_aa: CASSVGTQGVGELFF
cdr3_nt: TGTGCCAGCAGCGTAGGTACCCAGGGCGTCGGGGAGCTGTTTTTT

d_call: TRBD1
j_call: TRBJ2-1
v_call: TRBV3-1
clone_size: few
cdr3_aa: CASSQLGQGVYNEQFF
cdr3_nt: TGTGCCAGCAGCCAACTTGGACAGGGGGTCTACAATGAGCAGTTCTTC

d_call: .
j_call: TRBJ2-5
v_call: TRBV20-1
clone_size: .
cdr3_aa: CSAKQGKETQYF
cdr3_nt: TGCAGTGCTAAACAGGGAAAAGAGACCCAGTACTTC

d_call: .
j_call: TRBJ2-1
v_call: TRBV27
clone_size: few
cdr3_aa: CASRGTALVGTSEQFF
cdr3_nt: TGTGCCAGCAGGGGGACGGCCTTAGTGGGTACAAGTGAGCAGTTCTTC

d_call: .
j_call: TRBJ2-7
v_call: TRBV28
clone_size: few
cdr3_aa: CASSTGFRYEQYF
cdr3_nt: TGTGCCAGCAGTACAGGGTTTCGGTACGAGCAGTACTTC

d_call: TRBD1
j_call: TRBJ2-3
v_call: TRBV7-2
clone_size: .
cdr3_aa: CASSLMDRAAQYF
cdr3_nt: TGTGCCAGCAGCTTAATGGACAGGGCGGCGCAGTATTTT

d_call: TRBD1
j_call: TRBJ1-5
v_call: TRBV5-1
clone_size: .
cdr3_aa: CASSSGTGDLPQHF
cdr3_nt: TGCGCCAGCAGCTCCGGGACAGGGGACCTGCCCCAGCATTTT

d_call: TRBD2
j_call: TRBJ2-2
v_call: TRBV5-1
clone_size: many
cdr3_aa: CASSSTSANTGELFF
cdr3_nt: TGCGCCAGCAGCTCCACTAGCGCGAACACCGGGGAGCTGTTTTTT

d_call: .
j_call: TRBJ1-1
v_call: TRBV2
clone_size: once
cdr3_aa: CAFWILVGGVQPMNTEAFF
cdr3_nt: TGTGCCTTCTGGATCCTCGTCGGAGGAGTTCAACCGATGAACACTGAAGCTTTCTTT

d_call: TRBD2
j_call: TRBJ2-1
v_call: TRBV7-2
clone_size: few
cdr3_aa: CASSPYSGRGSNEQFF
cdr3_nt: TGTGCCAGCAGCCCCTATAGCGGGAGAGGGTCCAATGAGCAGTTCTTC

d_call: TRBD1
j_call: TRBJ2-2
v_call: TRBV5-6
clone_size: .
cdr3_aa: CASSPRGLRTGELFF
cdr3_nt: TGTGCCAGCAGCCCCAGGGGGCTGCGCACCGGGGAGCTGTTTTTT

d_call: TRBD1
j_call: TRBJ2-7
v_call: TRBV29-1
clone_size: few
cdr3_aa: CSVEGTGGTEQYF
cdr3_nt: TGCAGCGTTGAAGGGACAGGGGGCACCGAGCAGTACTTC

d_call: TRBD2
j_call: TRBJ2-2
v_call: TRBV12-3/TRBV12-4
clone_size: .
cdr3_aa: CASIRGLAPLSTGELFF
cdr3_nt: TGTGCCAGCATCAGAGGACTAGCGCCACTTAGCACCGGGGAGCTGTTTTTT

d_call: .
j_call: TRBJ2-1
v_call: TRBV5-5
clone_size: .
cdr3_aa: CASTGGLFYNEQFF
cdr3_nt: TGTGCCAGCACCGGGGGCCTCTTCTACAATGAGCAGTTCTTC

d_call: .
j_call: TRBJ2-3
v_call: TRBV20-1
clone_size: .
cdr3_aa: CSASPSADTQYF
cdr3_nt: TGCAGTGCTAGTCCTTCGGCAGATACGCAGTATTTT

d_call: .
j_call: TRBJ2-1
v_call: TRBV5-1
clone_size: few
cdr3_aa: CASSLDYTNNEQFF
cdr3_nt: TGCGCCAGCAGCTTGGATTATACAAACAATGAGCAGTTCTTC

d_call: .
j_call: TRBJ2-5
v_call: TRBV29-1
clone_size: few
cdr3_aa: CSVRTGHQYQETQYF
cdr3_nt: TGCAGCGTCAGAACGGGACACCAGTACCAAGAGACCCAGTACTTC

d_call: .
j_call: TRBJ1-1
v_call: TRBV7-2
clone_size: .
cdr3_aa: CASSLGRGAKMNTEAFF
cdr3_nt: TGTGCCAGCAGCTTAGGCAGGGGCGCAAAGATGAACACTGAAGCTTTCTTT

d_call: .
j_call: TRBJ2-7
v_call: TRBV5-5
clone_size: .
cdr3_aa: CASSLRAGEGSEQYF
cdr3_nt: TGTGCCAGCAGCTTAAGGGCAGGGGAAGGATCGGAGCAGTACTTC

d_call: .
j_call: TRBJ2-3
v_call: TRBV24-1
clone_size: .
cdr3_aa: CATSDSRGGTSDTQYF
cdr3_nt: TGTGCCACCAGTGATTCGAGGGGGGGGACGTCAGATACGCAGTATTTT

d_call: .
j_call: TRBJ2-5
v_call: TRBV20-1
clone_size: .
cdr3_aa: CSARKPAQETQYF
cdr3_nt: TGCAGTGCTAGGAAGCCAGCACAAGAGACCCAGTACTTC

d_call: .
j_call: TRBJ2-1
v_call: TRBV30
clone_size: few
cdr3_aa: CAWTQSSYNEQFF
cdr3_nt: TGTGCCTGGACACAGAGCTCCTACAATGAGCAGTTCTTC

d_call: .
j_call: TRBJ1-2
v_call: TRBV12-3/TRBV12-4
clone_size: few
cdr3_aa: CASSPKGDGLGYTF
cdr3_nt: TGTGCCAGCAGTCCGAAAGGGGACGGCCTTGGCTACACCTTC

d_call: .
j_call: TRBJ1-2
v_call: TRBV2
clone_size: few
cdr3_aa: CASTIRGSTNYGYTF
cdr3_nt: TGTGCCAGCACCATAAGGGGTTCAACTAACTATGGCTACACCTTC

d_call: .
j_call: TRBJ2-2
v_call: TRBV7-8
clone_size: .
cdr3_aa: CASSLANPMTGELFF
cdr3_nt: TGTGCCAGCAGCTTAGCAAATCCTATGACCGGGGAGCTGTTTTTT

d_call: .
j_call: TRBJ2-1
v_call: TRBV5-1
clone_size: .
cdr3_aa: CASSLLEGDNEQFF
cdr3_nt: TGCGCCAGCAGCTTACTAGAAGGAGACAATGAGCAGTTCTTC

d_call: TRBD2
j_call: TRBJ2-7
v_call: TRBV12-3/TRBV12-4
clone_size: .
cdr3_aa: CASSPWTSGSYEQYF
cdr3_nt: TGTGCCAGCAGTCCTTGGACTAGCGGCTCCTACGAGCAGTACTTC

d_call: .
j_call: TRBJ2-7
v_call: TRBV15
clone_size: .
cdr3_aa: CATSRDPGHYEQYF
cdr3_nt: TGTGCCACCAGCAGGGATCCGGGACACTACGAGCAGTACTTC

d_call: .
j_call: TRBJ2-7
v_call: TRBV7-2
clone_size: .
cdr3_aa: CASSYLRQETLTYEQYF
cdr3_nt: TGTGCCAGCAGCTACCTACGCCAAGAGACCCTTACTTACGAGCAGTACTTC

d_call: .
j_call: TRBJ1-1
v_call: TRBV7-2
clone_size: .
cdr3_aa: CASSFLDSPNTEAFF
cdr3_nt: TGTGCCAGCAGCTTTTTGGACAGCCCGAACACTGAAGCTTTCTTT

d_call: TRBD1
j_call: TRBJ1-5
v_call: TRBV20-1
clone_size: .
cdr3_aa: CSARGDRPVQPQHF
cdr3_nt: TGCAGTGCTAGGGGGGACAGGCCCGTTCAGCCCCAGCATTTT

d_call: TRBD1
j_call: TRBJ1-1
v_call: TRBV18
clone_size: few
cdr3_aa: CASSPSTGGGTEAFF
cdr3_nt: TGTGCCAGCTCACCATCGACAGGGGGGGGCACTGAAGCTTTCTTT

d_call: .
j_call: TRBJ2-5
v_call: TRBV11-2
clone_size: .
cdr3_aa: CASSYRLRETQYF
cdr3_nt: TGTGCCAGCAGCTATCGGCTTCGGGAGACCCAGTACTTC

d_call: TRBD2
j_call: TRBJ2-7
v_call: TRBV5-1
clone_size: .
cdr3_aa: CASSYLSGSVDEQYF
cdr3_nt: TGCGCCAGCAGCTACCTTAGCGGGAGTGTCGACGAGCAGTACTTC

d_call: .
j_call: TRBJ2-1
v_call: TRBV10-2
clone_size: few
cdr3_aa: CASTTWGTKSYNEQFF
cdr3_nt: TGCGCCAGCACCACCTGGGGGACAAAGTCCTACAATGAGCAGTTCTTC